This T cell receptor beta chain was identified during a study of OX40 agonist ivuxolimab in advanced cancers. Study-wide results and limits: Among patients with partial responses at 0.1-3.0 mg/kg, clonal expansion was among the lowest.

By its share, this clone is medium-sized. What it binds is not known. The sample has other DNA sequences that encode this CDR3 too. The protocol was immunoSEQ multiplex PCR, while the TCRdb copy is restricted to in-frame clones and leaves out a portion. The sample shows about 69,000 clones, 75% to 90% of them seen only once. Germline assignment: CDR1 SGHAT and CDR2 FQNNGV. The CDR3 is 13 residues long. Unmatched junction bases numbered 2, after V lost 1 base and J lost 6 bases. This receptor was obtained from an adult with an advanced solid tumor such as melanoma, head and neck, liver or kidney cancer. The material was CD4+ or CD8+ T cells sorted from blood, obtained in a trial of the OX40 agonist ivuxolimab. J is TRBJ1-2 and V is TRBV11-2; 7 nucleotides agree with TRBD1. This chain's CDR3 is CASSLGTGDGYTF. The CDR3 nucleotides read TGTGCCAGCAGCTTAGGAACAGGGGATGGCTACACCTTC.